This TCR beta chain was recorded in a study of CD8+ T cells in alopecia areata. As for the study in general: It was oral tofacitinib, at 5 to 10 mg twice daily, that treated patients received. Study-wide results and caveats: Tofacitinib significantly brought down scalp clonality and expanded CD8+ clones among top 100.

Indicated treatment: oral pan-JAK inhibitor, 5-10 mg twice daily. This clone was seen just once. Its antigen remains unknown. CDR3 length: 15 residues. Per germline, CDR1 MGHRA and CDR2 YSYEKL. Trimming stripped 2 bases from V and 0 bases from J, with 11 bases between. cDNA reverse transcribed from extracted RNA served as the sequencing template. Profiling relied on immunoSEQ multiplex PCR, and the TCRdb table lists in-frame clones only, not all of them. Of about 140,000 clones listed, around 87% are singletons. The chain uses TRBV4-1 and TRBJ2-7; TRBD2 is a possible D gene (6 bases). Sequencing used CD8+ T cells sorted from blood, obtained at week 4, from a patient treated with tofacitinib. The sequence derives from a human donor with alopecia areata. This chain's CDR3 is CASSQIAEPSYEQYF. CDR3 DNA: TGCGCCAGCAGCCAAATAGCGGAGCCCTCCTACGAGCAGTACTTC.